The 15 T cell receptor beta chains below all came from one sample that was sequenced in a study of Graves' ophthalmopathy and Graves' hyperthyroidism. Researchers took RNA transcripts and amplified TCR beta CDR3 regions from them. HTBI primers primed a first-round RT-PCR, and a second-round multiplex PCR followed. Each CDR3 protein is one row after TCRdb ran MiXCR on the multiplex PCR reads. The profile shows around 600,000 distinct CDR3 sequences, 35% to 45% of them singletons. Sequencing used peripheral blood. These receptors were taken from an adult man with Graves' ophthalmopathy.

The genes are TRBV25-1 and TRBJ2-2, with D possibly TRBD1 on 5 matching bases. This CDR3 region has 15 residues. Between the trimmed V and J ends, which lost 7 bases and 0 bases, there was a span of 12 bases. The germline V gene has CDR1 MGHDK and CDR2 SYGVNS. Written as DNA, the CDR3 is TGTGCCAGCAACCAAGGGGTCGCGAACACCGGGGAGCTGTTTTTT. Translating gives CASNQGVANTGELFF.

This clonotype was counted at least ten times. This sequence joins TRBV9 and TRBJ1-6; no definite D call. The CDR3 totals 15 residues. Trimming shortened V by 0 bases and J by 7 bases, and 11 bases separated the two germline ends. CDR1 is SGDLS, CDR2 YYNGEE, per germline. CDR3 residues: CASSVGAGVNSPLHF. In nucleotides, the CDR3 is TGTGCCAGCAGCGTAGGGGCCGGGGTGAATTCACCCCTCCACTTT.

This clonotype turned up a few times. The V and J genes are TRBV5-1 and TRBJ2-5; 7 positions match TRBD1. Trimming at V came to 1 base and at J to 5 bases, leaving 23 bases not matched to a gene. Germline CDR1 reads SGHRS; CDR2 reads YFSETQ. CDR3 length: 20 residues. The CDR3 is CASSLYSFSARQGEGETQYF. The CDR3 DNA sequence: TGCGCCAGCAGCTTGTACTCTTTTTCAGCCAGACAGGGCGAAGGCGAGACCCAGTACTTC.

This chain's CDR3 is CASSRQGAVSPLHF. CDR3 nucleotide sequence: TGTGCCAGCAGTAGACAGGGGGCAGTTTCACCCCTCCACTTT. The genes are TRBV12-3 or TRBV12-4 and TRBJ1-6; 10 bases agree with TRBD1. V dropped 5 bases and J dropped 9; count of bases not matched to a gene: 4. The CDR3 is made up of 14 amino acids.

A note on this clonotype: The conserved closing phenylalanine or tryptophan is absent in this CDR3, likely reflecting a read error. This chain connects TRBV5-1 to TRBJ2-6; 7 bases agree with TRBD2. Germline CDR1 reads SGHRS; CDR2 reads YFSETQ. V shed 0 bases and J 0 bases; nucleotides not matched to a gene: 0. This CDR3 comprises 16 residues. The CDR3 sequence: CASSLAGGSGANVLTL. CDR3 coding DNA: TGCGCCAGCAGCTTGGCGGGGGGCTCTGGGGCCAACGTCCTGACTCTC.

As for this clonotype: This clone may be a read error of a much larger clone one base away. The CDR3 end shows no conserved phenylalanine or tryptophan, and so a read error is likely. The chain uses TRBV11-2 and TRBJ2-5, with 7 bases lining up with TRBD2. After removal of 6 bases from V and 1 base from J, the junction contained 8 bases not matched to a gene. Germline V lookup: CDR1 SGHAT, CDR2 FQNNGV. This CDR3 comprises 15 residues. The chain's CDR3 is CASSPSTSVQETQYV. The CDR3 DNA reads as TGTGCCAGCAGTCCATCTACTAGCGTCCAAGAGACCCAGTACGTC.

Details on this clonotype: One junction end disagrees with the germline gene, perhaps due to a read error. V is TRBV7-9 and J is TRBJ1-2, with 8 nucleotides matching TRBD1. The CDR3 runs 16 residues. In germline, CDR1 is SEHNR, CDR2 FQNEAQ (reference sequence). This CDR3 is CASSSGQTGVNYGFTF. As DNA, the CDR3 is TGTGCCAGCAGCTCCGGCCAGACAGGGGTCAACTATGGCTTCACCTTC.

V gene TRBV29-1 combines with J gene TRBJ2-5; TRBD1 matches 10 bases. The V gene's germline CDR1 is SQVTM and CDR2 ANQGSEA. The CDR3 has 14 residues. This CDR3 is CSAGTGDSQETQYF. CDR3 sequence (DNA): TGCAGTGCTGGGACAGGGGACTCCCAAGAGACCCAGTACTTC.

The V gene is TRBV11-1, the J gene TRBJ2-5, with TRBD2 matching 10 bases. V lost 2 bases, J lost 5 bases, and 8 bases stayed unmatched. Looked up from germline, CDR1 is SGHAT and CDR2 is FQDESV (reference sequence). The CDR3 totals 16 residues. CDR3 protein: CASSLRRAGGVETQYF. The CDR3 region has the DNA TGTGCCAGCAGCTTACGCAGAGCGGGAGGGGTGGAGACCCAGTACTTC.

The table lists this clonotype with a few counts. The chain joins TRBV6-5 to TRBJ2-7; D possibly corresponds to TRBD2 (6 bases). Germline loops: CDR1 MNHEY, CDR2 SVGAGI. The germline V and J ends were trimmed by 4 bases and 7 bases, with 17 bases remaining between them. CDR3 length: 14 amino acids. The CDR3 sequence is CASSLLGGPQEQYF. The CDR3 DNA follows: TGTGCCAGCAGTTTACTTGGAGGGCCGCAAGAGCAGTACTTC.

This clonotype occurred a few times. The V and J genes are TRBV12-3 or TRBV12-4 and TRBJ2-5, with 10 bases aligning to TRBD2. V lost 2 bases to trimming and J lost 3 bases; unmatched junction nucleotides: 12. The CDR3 consists of 18 residues. In DNA form, the CDR3 reads TGTGCCAGCAGTTTATCTCAGGGGCTAGCGGGGGTTAAAGAGACCCAGTACTTC. It encodes CASSLSQGLAGVKETQYF.

This clonotype has only one observation. A much bigger clone sits one base away, suggesting this may be a read error. The limits of the CDR3 on the DNA are not certain, so only TCRdb's listed CDR3 is given. The chain combines TRBV11-2 with TRBJ1-3; the table gives TRBD1 as D, unverified against the DNA. Germline CDR1 reads SGHAT; CDR2 reads FQNNGV. Inclusive of both ends, the CDR3 amounts to 15 amino acids. CDR3 loop: CASSLVWAAGNTLYF.

As for this clonotype: As the CDR3 is not closed by the conserved phenylalanine or tryptophan, this likely results from a read error. The DNA is left out, because the CDR3 cannot be placed on it with certainty; the CDR3 is given as TCRdb lists it. The genes are TRBV10-3 and TRBJ2-5; the table's D call, TRBD1, was not checked against the DNA. The CDR3 has 12 residues if both end residues are counted. Germline V gene data show CDR1 as ENHRY and CDR2 as SYGVKD. Here the CDR3 reads CAISDPGVDRSY.

Here the CDR3 reads CASSQVAGKGYEQYF. The CDR3 nucleotides are TGTGCCAGCAGCCAAGTGGCCGGGAAGGGCTACGAGCAGTACTTC. The chain joins TRBV7-3 to TRBJ2-7, with a tentative D call TRBD2 (5 bases). Per the germline V gene, CDR1 is SGHTA and CDR2 is FQGTGA. CDR3 length: 15 amino acids. Trimming left V 5 bases short and J 3 bases short, with 17 bases between.

As to this clonotype: A single base separates this from a much larger clone, so it may be a read error. The V gene is TRBV6-1, the J gene TRBJ1-1, with TRBD1 matching 10 bases. Germline CDR1 is MNHNS and CDR2 is SASEGT. This CDR3 is built from 14 residues. CDR3 sequence: CASSGQGAYTEALF. The DNA of the CDR3 is TGTGCCAGCAGTGGACAGGGGGCGTACACTGAAGCTCTCTTT.